The rows below give T cell receptor beta chains drawn from one sample of a study of blood T cell repertoires in COVID-19. Clones were read by immunoSEQ multiplex PCR, and TCRdb kept only the in-frame ones, dropping some. The data contain 150,000 or so clones, roughly four fifths of them singletons. Specimen: peripheral blood. These receptors all stem from a human donor with acute or convalescent COVID-19. The donor label of this sample is uncertain. CDR3s include the opening cysteine and the closing phenylalanine or tryptophan. A D gene is named only where the DNA matches it firmly. Clone size is not always given. Where it is, it says once, few, many or a class for expanded clones.

d_gene,abundance,j_gene,v_gene,CDR3aa,CDR3nt
.,.,TRBJ1-2,TRBV5-8,CASSLDQASGRGYTF,TGTGCCAGCAGCTTGGATCAGGCTTCTGGGAGGGGCTACACCTTC
.,.,TRBJ2-1,TRBV9,CASSPTWHEQFF,TGTGCCAGCAGCCCCACCTGGCATGAGCAGTTCTTC
.,.,TRBJ1-3,TRBV4-2,CASSQDVLGSGNTIYF,TGTGCCAGCAGCCAAGACGTTCTCGGGTCTGGAAACACCATATATTTT
.,.,TRBJ2-4,TRBV7-2,CASSLAPAKNIQYF,TGTGCCAGCAGCTTAGCCCCGGCCAAAAACATTCAGTACTTC
TRBD1,.,TRBJ1-1,TRBV2,CASSRDRANTEAFF,TGTGCCAGCAGTAGGGACAGGGCGAACACTGAAGCTTTCTTT
TRBD1,once,TRBJ1-2,TRBV5-8,CASSLTGWYGYTF,TGTGCCAGCAGCCTGACAGGGTGGTATGGCTACACCTTC
TRBD1,.,TRBJ2-1,TRBV6-5,CASSYGTGKQFF,TGTGCCAGCAGTTACGGGACAGGGAAGCAGTTCTTC
TRBD1,.,TRBJ1-2,TRBV10-1,CASSVFFRTGDGGYTF,TGCGCCAGCAGTGTTTTTTTCCGGACAGGGGACGGTGGCTACACCTTC
.,.,TRBJ2-1,TRBV5-4,CASSPGGVYNEQFF,TGTGCCAGCAGCCCCGGCGGGGTCTACAATGAGCAGTTCTTC
.,.,TRBJ2-7,TRBV3-1/TRBV3-2,CASSQATSGGRYEQYF,TGTGCCAGCAGCCAAGCTACCTCAGGAGGCCGCTACGAGCAGTACTTC
TRBD1,.,TRBJ2-1,TRBV6-6,CASSHGDRWRNEQFF,TGTGCCAGCAGCCATGGGGACAGGTGGCGAAATGAGCAGTTCTTC
TRBD1,.,TRBJ2-3,TRBV5-1,CASSSAGQGGTTQYF,TGCGCCAGCAGCTCAGCTGGACAGGGTGGGACTACGCAGTATTTT
TRBD1,.,TRBJ2-7,TRBV2,CASIRDRGNHEQYF,TGTGCCAGCATCCGGGACAGGGGAAACCACGAGCAGTACTTC
.,.,TRBJ1-2,TRBV19,CASSISTNHYGYTF,TGTGCCAGTAGTATATCAACAAATCACTATGGCTACACCTTC
TRBD2,.,TRBJ2-1,TRBV30,CAWSAGLANNEQFF,TGTGCCTGGAGTGCGGGACTAGCGAACAATGAGCAGTTCTTC
.,many,TRBJ1-4,TRBV21-1,CASSKGEGSRSREKLFF,TGTGCCAGCAGCAAAGGGGAGGGGTCCCGTTCGAGGGAAAAACTGTTTTTT
.,.,TRBJ2-2,TRBV2,CASSSTGILFF,TGTGCCAGCAGTTCTACAGGGATTCTGTTTTTT
.,.,TRBJ2-1,TRBV6-5,CASSSQNEQFF,TGTGCCAGCAGTTCACAGAATGAGCAGTTCTTC
TRBD1,few,TRBJ1-1,TRBV10-3,CAIRPGTEYTEAFF,TGTGCCATCAGACCCGGGACAGAGTACACTGAAGCTTTCTTT
.,.,TRBJ1-1,TRBV7-9,CASSLGTGPPEAFF,TGTGCCAGCAGCTTAGGTACAGGGCCCCCTGAGGCTTTCTTT
TRBD1,.,TRBJ1-2,TRBV2,CASRTGTGDGYTF,TGTGCCAGCAGGACCGGGACAGGGGATGGCTACACCTTC
TRBD1,.,TRBJ2-7,TRBV14,CASSQDRDRYEQYF,TGTGCCAGCAGCCAAGATAGGGACAGATACGAGCAGTACTTC
.,.,TRBJ2-2,TRBV5-6,CASSFRTGLNTGELFF,TGTGCCAGCAGCTTTCGAACAGGGTTGAACACCGGGGAGCTGTTTTTT
TRBD1,once,TRBJ2-1,TRBV7-9,CASSPRTGTYEQFF,TGTGCCAGCAGCCCGAGGACAGGGACTTACGAGCAGTTCTTC
.,.,TRBJ1-1,TRBV2,CASSAGGNTEAFF,TGTGCCAGCAGTGCGGGGGGGAACACTGAAGCTTTCTTT
.,.,TRBJ2-1,TRBV6-5,CAIRTVESSYNEQFF,TGTGCCATCCGGACAGTCGAAAGCTCCTACAATGAGCAGTTCTTC
TRBD1,.,TRBJ2-4,TRBV11-2,CASTPQGVAKNIQYF,TGTGCCAGCACACCCCAGGGGGTAGCCAAAAACATTCAGTACTTC
.,.,TRBJ1-1,TRBV7-2,CASSFGGAGEAFF,TGTGCCAGCAGCTTCGGGGGGGCGGGTGAAGCTTTCTTT
.,.,TRBJ2-5,TRBV5-1,CASSFASPVLRETQYF,TGCGCCAGCAGCTTTGCGTCCCCCGTATTGAGGGAGACCCAGTACTTC
TRBD1,.,TRBJ1-1,TRBV18,CASSPRGQVDTEAFF,TGTGCCAGCTCACCACGGGGACAGGTGGACACTGAAGCTTTCTTT
.,once,TRBJ1-2,TRBV25-1,CASSEHSGNYGYTF,TGTGCCAGCAGTGAACACAGCGGGAACTATGGCTACACCTTC
TRBD1,few,TRBJ1-2,TRBV5-6,CASSLYPRGDYGYTF,TGTGCCAGCAGCTTGTACCCCAGGGGGGATTATGGCTACACCTTC